These 26 T cell receptor beta chains originate from one sample sequenced in a study of blood T cell repertoires in COVID-19. Produced via immunoSEQ multiplex PCR; TCRdb's table is partial and in-frame only. The table has fewer than 110,000 clones, about 88% seen once. Sequencing was done on a sample of peripheral blood. These receptors were obtained from a human donor in a cohort sampled during active COVID-19.

The rearrangement joins TRBV6-5 to TRBJ1-5, with 7 bases lining up with TRBD1. From germline, CDR1 is MNHEY and CDR2 SVGAGI. The CDR3 covers 14 residues. After removal of 2 bases from V and 8 bases from J, the junction contained 6 bases not matched to a gene. The DNA for the CDR3 is TGTGCCAGCAGTTACCTCCGACAGGGAAAGCCCCAGCATTTT. Its translation is CASSYLRQGKPQHF.

The chain is built from TRBV3-1 (or the pseudogene TRBV3-2) and TRBJ2-1; 9 bases align to TRBD1. Losses at the gene ends were 4 bases for V and 4 bases for J; bases not matched to a gene: 2. Germline V gives CDR1 LGHDT, CDR2 YNNKEL (reference sequence). The CDR3 sequence is 14 residues long. CDR3 sequence: CASSRDRAYNEQFF. The CDR3 DNA is TGTGCCAGCAGCCGGGACAGGGCTTACAATGAGCAGTTCTTC.

This rearrangement joins TRBV7-2 to TRBJ2-5; a possible D gene is TRBD1 (6 bases). Germline V gene sequence: CDR1 SGHTA, CDR2 FQGNSA. Trimming shortened V by 6 bases and J by 4 bases, and 12 bases separated the two germline ends. CDR3 length equals 13 residues. CDR3 nucleotide sequence: TGTGCCAGCAGACCAGGGGTCGGAGAGACCCAGTACTTC. Encoded protein: CASRPGVGETQYF.

The chain employs TRBV6-5 and TRBJ1-3; D is uncertain. Trimming removed 8 bases at V and 0 bases at J, with 8 bases between. This CDR3 contains 13 residues. Looked up from germline, CDR1 is MNHEY and CDR2 is SVGAGI. The CDR3 coding sequence is TGTGCCAGCGAGGCCTTCTCTGGAAACACCATATATTTT. Protein sequence: CASEAFSGNTIYF.

The genes are TRBV6-5 and TRBJ1-6; D ambiguous. The CDR3 sequence is 13 residues long. The V gene's germline CDR1 is MNHEY and CDR2 SVGAGI. Trimming left V 4 bases short and J 10 bases short, with 11 bases between. The CDR3 DNA reads as TGTGCCAGCAGTTCCATATCTACGTCACCCCTCCACTTT. Residues: CASSSISTSPLHF.

The genes are TRBV11-2 and TRBJ1-4, with D perhaps matching TRBD1 (5 bases). CDR3 size: 13 residues. V was trimmed by 4 bases and J by 13 bases, leaving 16 bases between them. CDR1 is SGHAT, CDR2 FQNNGV, per germline. CDR3 coding DNA: TGTGCCAGCAGCTCTCAGGGTTTGGATGGACTGTTTTTT. Encoded protein: CASSSQGLDGLFF.

V usage is TRBV25-1 and J usage is TRBJ2-3; TRBD2 matches 11 bases. CDR1 MGHDK and CDR2 SYGVNS come from the germline V gene. The CDR3 covers 17 residues. Trimming took 6 bases from V and 3 from J; bases not matched to a gene: 11. CDR3 nucleotides: TGTGCCAGCAGCACACTAGCGGGAGAGGGTATGACAGATACGCAGTATTTT. Amino acid sequence: CASSTLAGEGMTDTQYF. The full variable domain, with the rest looked up from reference TRBV25-1 and TRBJ2-3, is EADIYQTPRYLVIGTGKKITLECSQTMGHDKMYWYQQDPGMELHLIHYSYGVNSTEKGDLSSESTVSRIRTEHFPLTLESARPSHTSQYLCASSTLAGEGMTDTQYFGPGTRLTVL.

This clone was recorded once. The chain uses TRBV6-6 and TRBJ2-3; TRBD2 matches 7 bases. CDR1 is MNHNY and CDR2 is SVGAGI in the germline V gene (reference sequence). With V trimmed by 2 bases and J by 0 bases, 2 bases remained unmatched. The length of the CDR3 is 15 residues. The CDR3 here is CASSYRGGSTDTQYF. DNA of the CDR3: TGTGCCAGCAGTTACCGCGGGGGTAGCACAGATACGCAGTATTTT.

The chain recombines TRBV5-1 with TRBJ2-5; 8 bases fit TRBD1. The CDR3 sequence is 13 residues long. CDR1 is SGHRS, CDR2 YFSETQ, per germline. V trimming: 6 bases; J trimming: 5 bases; junction bases outside the gene matches: 6. This CDR3 is CASTRTGRETQYF. The CDR3 DNA reads as TGCGCCAGCACCCGGACAGGGAGGGAGACCCAGTACTTC.

The chain joins TRBV7-9 to TRBJ1-1; 7 bases are shared with TRBD1. V shed 1 base and J 1 base; nucleotides not matched to a gene: 6. Germline V gene data show CDR1 as SEHNR and CDR2 as FQNEAQ (reference sequence). This CDR3 has 16 residues. The DNA of the CDR3 is TGTGCCAGCAGCTTAGGGACCGACAGGGAGAACACTGAAGCTTTCTTT. Its protein is CASSLGTDRENTEAFF.

This sequence joins TRBV7-9 and TRBJ2-3, with TRBD2 matching 8 bases. This CDR3 has 16 residues. With 4 bases clipped from V and 0 bases from J, the junction kept 6 bases outside the gene matches. Germline CDR1 SEHNR, CDR2 FQNEAQ (reference sequence). The CDR3 region is CASSSRRGESTDTQYF. CDR3 nucleotides: TGTGCCAGCAGCTCGAGGCGGGGGGAAAGCACAGATACGCAGTATTTT.

The rearrangement links TRBV11-1 to TRBJ1-2, with 10 nucleotides matching TRBD1. The length of the CDR3 is 15 residues. CDR1 and CDR2 (germline): SGHAT, FQDESV (reference sequence). V trimming: 5 bases; J trimming: 7 bases; junction bases outside the gene matches: 10. The CDR3 is CASSAGPGTGAGYTF. The CDR3 nucleotides read TGTGCCAGCAGCGCAGGGCCCGGGACAGGGGCTGGCTACACCTTC.

The chain combines TRBV7-3 with TRBJ2-1; the match to TRBD2 covers 9 bases. Unmatched junction bases numbered 4, after V lost 2 bases and J lost 5 bases. This CDR3 has 15 residues. Germline lookup yields CDR1 SGHTA and CDR2 FQGTGA. The CDR3 nucleotides read TGTGCCAGCAGCTTACAAGCGGGGGGCCACAATGAGCAGTTCTTC. Translated, it gives CASSLQAGGHNEQFF.

This chain uses TRBV5-4 with TRBJ1-1; 7 bases fit TRBD1. The CDR3 is made up of 16 amino acids. Trimming took 5 bases from V and 0 from J; bases not matched to a gene: 10. Germline V gives CDR1 SGHNT, CDR2 YYREEE (reference sequence). The CDR3 coding sequence is TGTGCCAGCAGAGACGGACAGGCAGCTATGAACACTGAAGCTTTCTTT. Translated, it gives CASRDGQAAMNTEAFF.

The chain employs TRBV3-1 (or the pseudogene TRBV3-2) and TRBJ2-2; 10 bases map to TRBD2. This CDR3 has 15 amino acids. Germline CDR1 LGHDT, CDR2 YNNKEL (reference sequence). Germline trimming cut 1 base from V and 6 bases from J; bases unmatched to any gene: 2. CDR3 loop: CASSQGTSGPGELFF. CDR3 sequence (DNA): TGTGCCAGCAGCCAAGGGACTAGCGGCCCCGGGGAGCTGTTTTTT.

This sequence joins TRBV6-1 and TRBJ1-2; weak D call: TRBD1 (6 bases). In germline, CDR1 is MNHNS, CDR2 SASEGT. Between the trimmed V and J ends, which lost 0 bases and 2 bases, there was a span of 13 bases. The CDR3 loop spans 16 amino acids. CDR3 loop: CASSEARGTHNYGYTF. The CDR3 DNA sequence: TGTGCCAGCAGTGAAGCTAGGGGGACACACAACTATGGCTACACCTTC.

The V and J genes are TRBV6-6 and TRBJ2-2; TRBD2 aligns across 7 bases. This CDR3 is 15 amino acids long. The J segment lost 4 bases and the V segment lost 1 base, leaving 3 bases of the junction unmatched. CDR1 is MNHNY, CDR2 SVGAGI, per germline (reference sequence). The CDR3 here is CASSYLGGATGELFF. CDR3 nucleotide sequence: TGTGCCAGCAGTTACTTGGGAGGGGCCACCGGGGAGCTGTTTTTT.

This chain uses TRBV12-3 or TRBV12-4 with TRBJ1-2; no clear D gene. The CDR3 spans 13 residues. V lost 1 base to trimming and J lost 4 bases, with 7 bases between them. CDR3 sequence: CASSLGRGYGYTF. The CDR3, as DNA: TGTGCCAGCAGTTTAGGGCGGGGCTATGGCTACACCTTC.

With regard to this clone: The sample holds other DNA sequences that translate to the same CDR3. This chain uses TRBV28 with TRBJ1-5; TRBD1 matches 8 bases. Germline V gene data show CDR1 as MDHEN and CDR2 as SYDVKM. The J segment lost 0 bases and the V segment lost 3 bases, leaving 4 bases of the junction unmatched. CDR3 size: 16 residues. The CDR3: CASSFLTGDSNQPQHF. The DNA of the CDR3 is TGTGCCAGCAGTTTTCTGACAGGGGATAGCAATCAGCCCCAGCATTTT.

The rearrangement links TRBV19 to TRBJ2-6; D uncertain. Germline CDR1 LNHDA, CDR2 SQIVND (reference sequence). The CDR3 is 13 amino acids. V lost 9 bases and J lost 3, with 9 bases in between. CDR3 coding DNA: TGTGCCAGCCGTGTTAGTGGGGCCAACGTCCTGACTTTC. Its protein is CASRVSGANVLTF.

The V call is TRBV7-2, the J call TRBJ1-4; D ambiguous. CDR1 is SGHTA and CDR2 is FQGNSA in the germline V gene. Trimming took off 3 bases at V and 4 bases at J, with 9 bases between the two ends. CDR3 length: 14 amino acids. CDR3 amino acids: CASSFPGLNEKLFF. The CDR3 DNA follows: TGTGCCAGCAGCTTTCCCGGTCTTAATGAAAAACTGTTTTTT.

The chain's CDR3 is CATSRAGQGNQPQHF. The CDR3 DNA follows: TGTGCCACCAGCAGAGCCGGACAGGGAAATCAGCCCCAGCATTTT. The V gene is TRBV15, the J gene TRBJ1-5, with TRBD1 identical over 8 bases. Germline CDR1 is LNHNV and CDR2 is YYDKDF (reference sequence). This CDR3 comprises 15 residues. V trimming: 1 base; J trimming: 4 bases; junction bases outside the gene matches: 3.

In its sample, this clone was seen once. The chain carries TRBV7-8 and TRBJ2-1, with D hard to call. The CDR3 has 17 residues. The V and J ends lost 5 bases and 8 bases respectively, with 25 bases between them. Germline V gives CDR1 SGHVS, CDR2 FQNEAQ. CDR3 region: CASSHLPERSRLDEQFF. The CDR3 DNA follows: TGTGCCAGCAGCCATCTACCGGAGCGTTCCCGTCTCGATGAGCAGTTCTTC.

The V call is TRBV9, the J call TRBJ2-2; D perhaps matches TRBD1 (7 bases). V shed 3 bases and J shed 3 bases, with 12 bases lying between them. Germline V CDR1 and CDR2: SGDLS, YYNGEE. This CDR3 is 15 amino acids long. CDR3 in amino acids: CASSARGADTGELFF. CDR3 in DNA: TGTGCCAGCAGCGCCAGGGGGGCGGACACCGGGGAGCTGTTTTTT.

The chain couples TRBV5-1 to TRBJ2-7, with 8 positions matching TRBD1. There are 14 residues in the CDR3. Trimming at V came to 4 bases and at J to 3 bases, leaving 6 bases not matched to a gene. The germline CDR1 and CDR2 sequences are SGHRS and YFSETQ. CDR3 residues: CASSPGQGGYEQYF. CDR3 nucleotide sequence: TGCGCCAGCAGCCCCGGACAGGGAGGCTACGAGCAGTACTTC.

The rearrangement links TRBV5-1 to TRBJ2-2; a possible D gene is TRBD2 (5 bases). CDR1 and CDR2 (germline): SGHRS, YFSETQ. V was trimmed by 2 bases and J by 8 bases, leaving 16 bases between them. This CDR3 region has 15 residues. The CDR3 loop is CASSFPQSGAGELFF. The CDR3 region has the DNA TGCGCCAGCAGCTTTCCCCAAAGCGGTGCAGGGGAGCTGTTTTTT.